Listed here is a single TCR beta chain. This entry is derived from a study of CD8 T cells in Susac syndrome. Reverse transcription of about 0.45 to 1 ug RNA was performed with random hexamers. Amplification of TCR beta CDR3 by immunoSEQ multiplex PCR spanned 54 Vbeta and 13 Jbeta. TCRdb passed the immunoSEQ multiplex PCR reads through MiXCR, listing each CDR3 protein once. The repertoire holds approximately 300,000 distinct CDR3 sequences, with approximately 91% as singletons. The CDR3 contains 15 residues. Germline V gene sequence: CDR1 SQVTM, CDR2 ANQGSEA. V gave up 4 bases and J gave up 0 bases, with 13 bases separating them.

This TCR was recovered from a human donor with multiple sclerosis. The rearrangement joins TRBV29-1 to TRBJ1-3; D is undetermined. The specimen was CD8+ T cells from PBMCs. CDR3 nucleotide sequence: TGCAGCGTTGTGGGTCTTACCTCCTCTGGAAACACCATATATTTT. It specifies CSVVGLTSSGNTIYF.